Listed here are 10 T cell receptor beta chains from one sample, sequenced in a study of T cell repertoires in cytomegalovirus infection. TCRdb recomputed calls from the reads with MiXCR, one row per CDR3 protein. This table has around 310,000 distinct CDR3 sequences, roughly 17% appearing once. Sequencing input: PBMCs. Receptor source: a human donor in good health (CMV status not recorded). Some clones in this sample may be carry-over from other donors' samples.

The table lists this clonotype with a few counts. This chain links TRBV15 with TRBJ2-7; TRBD1 might be the D (5 bases). CDR3 length: 14 residues. CDR1 is LNHNV and CDR2 is YYDKDF in the germline V gene (reference sequence). V lost 5 bases and J lost 3, with 14 bases in between. CDR3 nucleotide sequence: TGTGCCACCAGCTCCCTCGACAGAGACTACGAGCAGTACTTC. Amino acid sequence: CATSSLDRDYEQYF.

This chain uses TRBV4-2 with TRBJ1-2; no clear D. The CDR3 loop spans 17 amino acids. The germline V gene has CDR1 LGHNA and CDR2 YNFKEQ. V shed 1 base and J shed 4 bases, with 19 bases lying between them. CDR3 amino acids: CASSQGRQRPAPYGYTF. Written as DNA, the CDR3 is TGTGCCAGCAGCCAAGGGAGGCAGCGCCCCGCGCCCTATGGCTACACCTTC.

At least ten counts were recorded for this clonotype. The gene calls are TRBV7-2 and TRBJ2-3; unclear D gene. The CDR3 is 14 amino acids. The V gene lost 2 bases and the J gene lost 2 bases, with 8 bases spanning the gap. CDR1 is SGHTA, CDR2 FQGNSA, per germline. Written as DNA, the CDR3 is TGTGCCAGCAGCTTAAGATTATCCACAGATACGCAGTATTTT. The encoded protein is CASSLRLSTDTQYF. The full variable domain, its missing parts supplied by reference TRBV7-2 and TRBJ2-3, is GAGVSQSPSNKVTEKGKDVELRCDPISGHTALYWYRQSLGQGLEFLIYFQGNSAPDKSGLPSDRFSAERTGGSVSTLTIQRTQQEDSAVYLCASSLRLSTDTQYFGPGTRLTVL.

This clonotype showed up just a few times. The J gene is TRBJ2-5, the V gene TRBV20-1; 11 positions match TRBD2. Looked up from germline, CDR1 is DFQATT and CDR2 is SNEGSKA (reference sequence). Trimming took 6 bases from V and 9 from J; bases not matched to a gene: 12. The CDR3 is 14 amino acids. CDR3: CSAFPASGGSSQYF. The CDR3 DNA follows: TGCAGTGCCTTCCCGGCTAGCGGGGGGTCGTCCCAGTACTTC.

The chain joins TRBV18 to TRBJ1-5, with no clear D. This CDR3 contains 16 residues. Germline CDR1 is KGHSH and CDR2 is LQKENI. V was trimmed by 2 bases and J by 4 bases, leaving 15 bases between them. The CDR3 sequence: CASSPTSGPQNQPQHF. Written as DNA, the CDR3 is TGTGCCAGCTCACCAACTTCGGGCCCCCAGAATCAGCCCCAGCATTTT.

This clonotype was counted a few times. The V gene is TRBV3-1, the J gene TRBJ2-1; 12 positions match TRBD1. The germline CDR1 and CDR2 sequences are LGHDT and YNNKEL (reference sequence). There are 17 residues in the CDR3. V lost 1 base to trimming and J lost 7 bases; unmatched junction nucleotides: 8. CDR3 DNA: TGTGCCAGCAGCCAAGTTCCGGGACAGGGGGCGTGGAATGAGCAGTTCTTC. It yields the protein CASSQVPGQGAWNEQFF.

The V and J genes are TRBV4-1 and TRBJ1-4, with 8 bases identical to TRBD1. The CDR3 has 15 residues. Germline V gene lookup returns CDR1 MGHRA and CDR2 YSYEKL. V lost 4 bases to trimming and J lost 8 bases; unmatched junction nucleotides: 9. CDR3 sequence reads: CASSLVTGEREKLFF. The CDR3 DNA is TGCGCCAGCAGCCTGGTGACAGGGGAACGGGAAAAACTGTTTTTT.

This sequence joins TRBV7-9 and TRBJ2-3; D unresolved. The germline CDR1 and CDR2 sequences are SEHNR and FQNEAQ (reference sequence). This CDR3 is 15 amino acids long. V lost 0 bases and J lost 2, with 9 bases in between. In nucleotides, the CDR3 is TGTGCCAGCAGCTTAGCGTTTGGGCCCACAGATACGCAGTATTTT. This gives the protein CASSLAFGPTDTQYF.

This clonotype has only a few counts. V is TRBV6-6 and J is TRBJ2-5, with D hard to call. The CDR3 runs to 15 residues. CDR1 and CDR2 from the germline V gene are MNHNY and SVGAGI (reference sequence). Trimming took off 0 bases at V and 0 bases at J, with 8 bases between the two ends. This CDR3 reads CASSYSWTYQETQYF. DNA of the CDR3: TGTGCCAGCAGTTACTCATGGACGTACCAAGAGACCCAGTACTTC.

This clonotype was detected many times. The J gene is TRBJ2-1, the V gene TRBV6-5; D is unresolved. CDR1 is MNHEY and CDR2 is SVGAGI in the germline V gene. Trimming shortened V by 6 bases and J by 7 bases, and 7 bases separated the two germline ends. The CDR3 has 11 residues. The CDR3 loop is CASSLENEQFF. The CDR3 DNA follows: TGTGCCAGCAGCTTAGAGAATGAGCAGTTCTTC.